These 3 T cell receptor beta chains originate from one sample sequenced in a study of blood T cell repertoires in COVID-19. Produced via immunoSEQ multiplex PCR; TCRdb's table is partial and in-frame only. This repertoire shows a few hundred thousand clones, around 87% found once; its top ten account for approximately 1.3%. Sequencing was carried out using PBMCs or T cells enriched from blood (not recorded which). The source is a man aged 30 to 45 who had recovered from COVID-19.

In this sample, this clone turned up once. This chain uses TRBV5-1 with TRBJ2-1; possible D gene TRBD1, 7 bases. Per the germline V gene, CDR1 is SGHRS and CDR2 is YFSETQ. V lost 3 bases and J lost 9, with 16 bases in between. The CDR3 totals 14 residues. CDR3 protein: CASSSAGQMGEQFF. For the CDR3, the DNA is TGCGCCAGCAGCTCGGCGGGACAGATGGGTGAGCAGTTCTTC.

The CDR3 sequence is CASSQERGRGQFF. DNA for the CDR3: TGTGCCAGCAGCCAAGAGCGGGGGAGAGGGCAGTTCTTC. The genes are TRBV3-1 (or the pseudogene TRBV3-2) and TRBJ2-1; 7 nucleotides agree with TRBD2. The CDR3 totals 13 residues. Germline CDR1 and CDR2: LGHDT and YNNKEL (reference sequence). The ends lost 0 bases at V and 12 bases at J; junction bases unmatched: 5.

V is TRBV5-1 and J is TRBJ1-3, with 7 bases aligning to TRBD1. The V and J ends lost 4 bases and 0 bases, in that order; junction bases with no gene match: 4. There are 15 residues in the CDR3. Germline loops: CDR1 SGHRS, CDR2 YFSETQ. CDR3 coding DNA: TGCGCCAGCAGCCCAAGACAGGGCTCTGGAAACACCATATATTTT. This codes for CASSPRQGSGNTIYF.